The entry below describes one T cell receptor (beta chain). This clone's antigen is unknown. No qualities accompany the bases; no much larger clone lies one base away. TCRbeta CDR3 regions were amplified from genomic DNA using the immunoSEQ Assay, a bias-controlled multiplex PCR. The source study handled its data this way. The number of nucleated cells in each sample was estimated by amplification of reference gene primers within the assay. To quantify the absolute abundance of each unique TCRbeta CDR3 rearrangement, sequence reads were collapsed and filtered. For each sample, productive Simpson clonality was calculated as the square root of Simpson's diversity index across productive rearrangements. Imported from immuneACCESS, the table was reduced by TCRdb to in-frame sequences with V and J called. These copies leave out some clones; in studies compared against another copy, an unresolved V gene accounts for under half, and the cause of the remainder is not known. Clone size and V and J calls were adopted from that table, with D and trimming inferred from the DNA. The sample table shows about 28,000 clones, and around 72% are seen once. The ten largest clonotypes hold under 25% of the sample.

Via the germline V gene, CDR1 is KGHDR and CDR2 SFDVKD. The CDR3 has 16 amino acids, counting the end cysteine and phenylalanine. The only DNA kept is the CDR3, 48 bases in frame from the first base. At the junction V is shortened by 4 bases and J by 0 bases; bases outside the gene matches: 4. These data originate in a study of blood T cell repertoires in COVID-19 (dated by TCRdb to the early 2020s). Notes on the research overall: Samples covering the acute and convalescent phases of COVID-19 were provided by collaborators in the United States, Italy and Spain. The prospective study material was composed of cDNA or gDNA derived from T cells, B-cell-depleted T cells, or PBMCs. Subjects who had been exposed to COVID-19, were actively infected with it, or had recovered from it provided the deeply sampled blood TCRbeta repertoires that made up the dataset. The repertoires were made available in a free public database intended to serve as a resource for research on the immune response to SARS-CoV-2. The samples were drawn from two sources: the first 160 participants of the ongoing ImmuneRACE study, and 950 to 1,500 subjects contributed by 6 global collaborators. A de-identified subject ID, COVID-19 status, age in years and sex were almost always included in the sample metadata. Where available, HLA class I and class II types were obtained from metadata supplied by the sample provider rather than from assay-based typing.

Collaborating institutions collected whole blood in K2EDTA tubes following their own protocols. For TCRbeta analysis, collaborator samples were shipped as frozen whole blood, as isolated PBMCs, or as DNA extracted from either sample type. Study-wide conclusions, independent of this receptor: How much clinical and demographic metadata was included differed by source and by participant, and the metadata was provided uncurated.

The TCR originated in a boy between 2 and 10 years old with active or convalescent COVID-19. The specimen was peripheral blood. The rearrangement combines TRBV24-1 with TRBJ2-4, with 8 bases matching TRBD1. The DNA is TGTGCCACCAGTGACTCCGGGACAGGAGCCAAAAACATTCAGTACTTC. This is translated as CATSDSGTGAKNIQYF.